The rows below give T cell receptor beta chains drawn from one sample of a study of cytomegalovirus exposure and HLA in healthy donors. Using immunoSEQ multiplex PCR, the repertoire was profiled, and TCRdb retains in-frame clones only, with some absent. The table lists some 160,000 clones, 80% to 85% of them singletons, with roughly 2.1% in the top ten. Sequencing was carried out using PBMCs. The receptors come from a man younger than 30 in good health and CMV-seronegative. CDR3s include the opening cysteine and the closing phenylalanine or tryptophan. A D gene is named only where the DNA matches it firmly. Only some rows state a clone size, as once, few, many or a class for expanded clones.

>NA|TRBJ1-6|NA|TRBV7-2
CASRSEGLSNSPLHF
TGTGCCAGCAGGTCCGAGGGACTGTCTAATTCACCCCTCCACTTT
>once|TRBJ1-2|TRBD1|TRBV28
CASSAQGWYGYTF
TGTGCCAGCAGTGCACAGGGGTGGTATGGCTACACCTTC
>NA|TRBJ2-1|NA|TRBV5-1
CASTFGGGYNEQFF
TGCGCCAGCACCTTTGGCGGAGGATACAATGAGCAGTTCTTC
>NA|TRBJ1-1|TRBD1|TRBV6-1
CASSPRQGQNTEAFF
TGTGCCAGCAGTCCCCGACAGGGCCAGAACACTGAAGCTTTCTTT
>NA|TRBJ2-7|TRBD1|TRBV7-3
CASSLNPGTGYEQYF
TGTGCCAGCAGCTTAAATCCTGGGACAGGGTACGAGCAGTACTTC
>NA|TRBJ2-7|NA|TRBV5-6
CASSLGPGIYEQYF
TGTGCCAGCAGCTTGGGACCGGGGATCTACGAGCAGTACTTC
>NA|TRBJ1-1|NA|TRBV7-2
CASSPGSEGFTEAFF
TGTGCCAGCAGCCCCGGGTCGGAGGGGTTCACTGAAGCTTTCTTT
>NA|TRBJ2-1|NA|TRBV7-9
CASSQGESSSYNEQFF
TGTGCCAGCAGCCAGGGCGAGTCAAGCTCCTACAATGAGCAGTTCTTC
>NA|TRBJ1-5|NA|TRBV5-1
CASTRDFSNQPQHF
TGCGCCAGCACCCGGGACTTTAGCAATCAGCCCCAGCATTTT
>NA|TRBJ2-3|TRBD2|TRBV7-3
CASSLGLAATDTQYF
TGTGCCAGCAGCTTGGGGCTAGCGGCCACAGATACGCAGTATTTT
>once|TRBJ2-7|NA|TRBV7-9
CASSRAYEQYF
TGTGCCAGCAGCCGAGCTTACGAGCAGTACTTC
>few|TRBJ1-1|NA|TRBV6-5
CASSYSLPWGDTEAFF
TGTGCCAGCAGTTACTCTCTTCCCTGGGGGGACACTGAAGCTTTCTTT
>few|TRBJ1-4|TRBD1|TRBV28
CASRGPTNEKLFF
TGTGCCAGTAGGGGGCCGACTAATGAAAAACTGTTTTTT
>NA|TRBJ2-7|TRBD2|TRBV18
CASSPQREGYEQYF
TGTGCCAGCTCACCACAGCGGGAGGGCTACGAGCAGTACTTC
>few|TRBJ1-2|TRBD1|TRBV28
CASSVDRGDGYTF
TGTGCCAGCAGCGTGGACAGGGGCGATGGCTACACCTTC
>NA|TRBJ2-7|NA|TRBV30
CAWKGGTLAYEQYF
TGTGCCTGGAAGGGGGGGACCTTAGCCTACGAGCAGTACTTC
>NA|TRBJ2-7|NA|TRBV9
CASSAAGGVSYEQYF
TGTGCCAGCAGCGCCGCTGGAGGTGTTTCCTACGAGCAGTACTTC
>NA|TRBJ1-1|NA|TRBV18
CATYRVTGTEAFF
TGTGCCACCTACAGGGTGACGGGCACTGAAGCTTTCTTT
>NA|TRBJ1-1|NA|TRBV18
CASSPVRTEAFF
TGTGCCAGCTCACCGGTGAGAACTGAAGCTTTCTTT
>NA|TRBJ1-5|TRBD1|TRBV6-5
CASSSLTGTGNQPQHF
TGTGCCAGCAGTTCCCTCACCGGGACAGGTAATCAGCCCCAGCATTTT
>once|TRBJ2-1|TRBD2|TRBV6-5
CASSYNLAGGNEQFF
TGTGCCAGCAGTTACAACCTAGCGGGAGGCAATGAGCAGTTCTTC
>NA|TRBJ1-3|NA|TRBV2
CASSSRNTIYF
TGTGCCAGCAGTAGCAGGAACACCATATATTTT
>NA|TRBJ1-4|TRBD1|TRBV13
CASSAQGAAEKLFF
TGTGCCAGCAGCGCACAGGGGGCGGCTGAAAAACTGTTTTTT
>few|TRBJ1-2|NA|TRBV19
CASSIPGSYGYTF
TGTGCCAGTAGTATCCCAGGGTCCTATGGCTACACCTTC
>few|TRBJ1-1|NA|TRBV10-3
CAISDWGQNTEAFF
TGTGCCATCAGTGATTGGGGGCAGAACACTGAAGCTTTCTTT
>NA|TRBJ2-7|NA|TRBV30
CAGVQDRGSYEQYF
TGTGCCGGGGTTCAGGACAGAGGCTCCTACGAGCAGTACTTC
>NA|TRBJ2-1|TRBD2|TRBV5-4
CASSALAGGPNEQFF
TGTGCCAGCAGCGCACTAGCGGGGGGGCCAAATGAGCAGTTCTTC
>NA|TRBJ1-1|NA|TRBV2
CASSEAAANTEAFF
TGTGCCAGCAGTGAAGCGGCGGCGAACACTGAAGCTTTCTTT
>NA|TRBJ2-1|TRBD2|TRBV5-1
CASSLKVRREGGHEQFF
TGCGCCAGCAGCTTGAAAGTAAGACGGGAGGGAGGCCATGAGCAGTTCTTC
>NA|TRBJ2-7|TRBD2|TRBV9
CASSAEAGGRDEQYF
TGTGCCAGCAGCGCTGAAGCGGGAGGTAGAGACGAGCAGTACTTC
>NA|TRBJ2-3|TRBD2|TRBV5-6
CASSLSGVVDTQYF
TGTGCCAGCAGCTTGAGCGGGGTGGTAGATACGCAGTATTTT
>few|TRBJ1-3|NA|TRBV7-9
CASSSSQGTIYF
TGTGCCAGCAGCTCGTCCCAGGGGACCATATATTTT
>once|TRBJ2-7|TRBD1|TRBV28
CASSLSTGYPYEQYF
TGTGCCAGCAGTTTATCGACAGGGTACCCCTACGAGCAGTACTTC
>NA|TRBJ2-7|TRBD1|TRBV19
CASRRQGAYEQYF
TGTGCCAGTAGGAGACAGGGCGCCTACGAGCAGTACTTC
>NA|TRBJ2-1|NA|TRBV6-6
CASSKPSTTYNEQFF
TGTGCCAGCAGTAAGCCATCGACTACCTACAATGAGCAGTTCTTC
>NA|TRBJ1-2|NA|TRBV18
CASSPETAQFLSGYTF
TGTGCCAGCTCACCAGAAACAGCCCAATTCCTGTCTGGCTACACCTTC
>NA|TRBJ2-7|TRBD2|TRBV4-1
CASSQNSGGTYEQYF
TGCGCCAGCAGCCAAAATAGCGGGGGAACCTACGAGCAGTACTTC
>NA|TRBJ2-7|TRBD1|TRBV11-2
CASSQNAGQGGYEQYF
TGTGCCAGCAGCCAAAACGCGGGACAGGGAGGCTACGAGCAGTACTTC
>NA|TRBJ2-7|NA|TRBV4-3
CASSQDATRADEQYF
TGCGCCAGCAGCCAAGATGCCACTAGAGCGGACGAGCAGTACTTC
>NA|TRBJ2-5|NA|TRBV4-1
CASSQVGLQETQYF
TGCGCCAGCAGCCAAGTCGGTCTCCAAGAGACCCAGTACTTC
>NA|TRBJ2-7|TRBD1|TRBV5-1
CASSLSGTGVYEQYF
TGCGCCAGCAGCTTATCGGGGACAGGCGTCTACGAGCAGTACTTC
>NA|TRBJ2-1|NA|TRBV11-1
CASSLGRRVENEQFF
TGTGCCAGCAGCTTAGGTCGGAGGGTAGAGAATGAGCAGTTCTTC
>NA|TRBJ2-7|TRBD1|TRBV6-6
CASSYGTGGYEQYF
TGTGCCAGCAGTTACGGGACAGGGGGCTACGAGCAGTACTTC
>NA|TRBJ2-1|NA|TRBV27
CASSQYNEQFF
TGTGCCAGCTCCCAATACAATGAGCAGTTCTTC
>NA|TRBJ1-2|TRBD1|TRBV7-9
CASRTGTGTFYGYTF
TGTGCCAGCAGAACCGGGACAGGGACATTCTATGGCTACACCTTC
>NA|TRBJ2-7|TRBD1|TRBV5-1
CASSPGTGFNEQYF
TGCGCCAGCAGCCCGGGGACAGGGTTCAACGAGCAGTACTTC
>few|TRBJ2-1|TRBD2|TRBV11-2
CASSPLAGSYNEQFF
TGTGCCAGCAGCCCGCTAGCGGGGTCCTACAATGAGCAGTTCTTC
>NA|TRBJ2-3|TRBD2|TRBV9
CASSPHAGGPEDTQYF
TGTGCCAGCAGCCCCCACGCGGGAGGGCCGGAAGATACGCAGTATTTT
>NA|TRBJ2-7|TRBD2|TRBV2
CASSLTSGGDYEQYF
TGTGCCAGCAGTCTAACTAGCGGGGGGGACTACGAGCAGTACTTC
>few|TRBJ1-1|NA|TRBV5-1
CASSLEGVGTEAFF
TGCGCCAGCAGCTTGGAAGGGGTGGGCACTGAAGCTTTCTTT
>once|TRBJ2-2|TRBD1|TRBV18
CASSPLVRDRVTGELFF
TGTGCCAGCTCACCACTAGTCCGGGACAGGGTCACCGGGGAGCTGTTTTTT
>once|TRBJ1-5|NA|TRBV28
CATQLRGQPQHF
TGTGCCACCCAACTCAGGGGTCAGCCCCAGCATTTT
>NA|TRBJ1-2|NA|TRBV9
CASSVGTFYGYTF
TGTGCCAGCAGCGTAGGTACTTTTTATGGCTACACCTTC
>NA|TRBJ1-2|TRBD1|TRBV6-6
CASSYGDRGTYGYTF
TGTGCCAGCAGTTACGGGGACAGGGGGACTTATGGCTACACCTTC